This entry describes one T cell receptor (beta chain). Its antigen is undetermined. Produced via immunoSEQ multiplex PCR; TCRdb's table is partial and in-frame only. The sample holds 30,000 to 40,000 clones, about 82% seen once. This entry belongs to a study of a mutant IDH1 vaccine in newly diagnosed glioma. For the study at large: Commencement of vaccination occurred 4-6 weeks following radiotherapy alone, or concurrently with temozolomide cycles. Former treatment meant radiotherapy, temozolomide, or both; the majority had gotten both. Treated individuals were around 60% male and approximately 38% female, averaging about 40 years of age.

The CDR3 is made up of 14 amino acids. The junction had 5 bases not matched to a gene; V was cut back by 7 bases and J by 4 bases. Germline V lookup: CDR1 MNHGY, CDR2 SVAAGI. Time point reported: week 35, safety follow-up. The content of each vaccine dose was 300 ug of mutant IDH1 20-mer peptide, and topical imiquimod accompanied it. Eight vaccine doses were administered to patients at weeks 1, 3, 5, 7, 11, 15, 19 and 23. The sequence derives from a middle-aged man with glioma. Some clones in this sample may be carry-over from other donors' samples. The sample consisted of PBMCs, taken from a glioma patient whose treatment included an IDH1 peptide vaccine. V and J are TRBV6-9 and TRBJ2-2; 8 bases are a match to TRBD1. As DNA, the CDR3 is TGTGCCAGCACAGGGGGCGCTGGCACCGGGGAGCTGTTTTTT. The encoded protein is CASTGGAGTGELFF.